This T cell receptor beta chain appears in the sequencing data of a study of blood T cells in healthy people across ages. A J-beta primer mix and a sample-barcoded 5' primer were used in a second PCR of roughly 6 to 12 cycles. MiXCR, applied by TCRdb to the 5' RACE reads, yields one record per CDR3 protein. The sample holds roughly 1.5 million distinct CDR3 sequences, 35% to 45% seen once. The receptor was isolated from a woman younger than 35 in good health. The sample taken for sequencing was blood.

CDR3: CASSRGQFETQYF. CDR3 in DNA: TGTGCCAGCAGCCGTGGACAGTTCGAGACCCAGTACTTC. This chain connects TRBV7-9 to TRBJ2-7; a weak D match, TRBD1 (6 bases). The J call is in doubt because the DNA end fits TRBJ2-5 better. Germline CDR1 SEHNR, CDR2 FQNEAQ (reference sequence). This CDR3 is built from 13 residues.